This TCR beta chain originates from a study of blood T cell repertoires in COVID-19. Study-wide background: PBMCs, B-cell-depleted T cells, or T cells provided the cDNA or gDNA that made up the material.

Authors' methods: The authors estimated nucleated cell counts from reference gene primer amplification. Repertoires were generated with immunoSEQ multiplex PCR, while TCRdb's copy carries only in-frame clones and drops some. For V, J and clone size, that table is used; D and trimming come from the DNA. In the table there are roughly 180,000 clones, roughly 80% of which are singletons. V lost 3 bases and J 4 bases, leaving 22 bases between the germline ends. The CDR3 contains 18 residues. Looked up from germline, CDR1 is KGHSH and CDR2 is LQKENI. Sequenced: peripheral blood. V and J are TRBV18 and TRBJ1-3, with D possibly matching TRBD1 (5 bases). The TCR sequence derives from a human donor in a cohort sampled during active COVID-19. In nucleotides, the CDR3 is TGTGCCAGCTCACCCTCGGGGGGGGGACCTAACAGGGGAAACACCATATATTTT. It codes for CASSPSGGGPNRGNTIYF.